The TCR beta chain under discussion was sequenced for a study of human T cells and chemical hapten exposure. Study results and limitations: High-frequency TCRs, those above 1 in 1000, stayed the same after DPC sensitization.

This clonotype showed up many times. Its antigen is currently unknown. TCRdb re-called the RACE reads through MiXCR, storing one row per CDR3 protein. The sample has some 90,000 distinct CDR3 sequences, 6.5% to 10% seen once. The time point here: pre-sensitization, week 0. This sample's treatment: therapeutic diphenylcyclopropenone sensitization with weekly scalp DPC. V was clipped by 10 bases and J by 7 bases, with 14 bases between them. The CDR3 covers 12 residues. CDR1 and CDR2 from the germline V gene are MGHDK and SYGVNS. The origin of this receptor is a middle-aged man with alopecia areata. Some clones in this sample may be carry-over from other donors' samples. Sequences were derived from whole blood, sampled in connection with sensitization to the hapten diphenylcyclopropenone (DPC). This sequence joins TRBV25-1 and TRBJ2-1; D call uncertain. The CDR3 sequence: CATNSLWNEQFF. The CDR3 DNA reads as TGTGCCACGAACTCCCTTTGGAATGAGCAGTTCTTC. The variable domain in full, with the rest retrieved from reference TRBV25-1 and TRBJ2-1, is EADIYQTPRYLVIGTGKKITLECSQTMGHDKMYWYQQDPGMELHLIHYSYGVNSTEKGDLSSESTVSRIRTEHFPLTLESARPSHTSQYLCATNSLWNEQFFGPGTRLTVL.